Here is one T cell receptor (beta chain) with its context. Its antigen target is currently unknown. No per-base quality is available; no much larger clone lies one base away. This entry comes from a study of CD8 T cells in acute hepatitis C reinfection (dated by TCRdb to the early 2020s). At the level of the whole study: The study profiled the TCRbeta repertoire of CD8+ T cells specific for the HCV NS3-1073 epitope during acute infection and after viral clearance. Paired acute and follow-up samples were contributed by four of the spontaneous resolvers. The research as a whole found: High diversity was observed in NS3-1073 specific repertoires, and no significant differences in diversity were found between acute resolver, follow-up resolver and acute chronic samples. NS3-1073 specific cells were too rare to sort in chronically infected subjects, so no follow-up repertoires exist for those subjects. CDR3 sequences shared with other epitopes were rarely observed, and exact matching may have been limited by differing sequencing approaches. Regardless of outcome, thirteen public clonotypes were found, and one public clonotype used V04-02/J02-02. Only the TCRbeta chain was sequenced in bulk, so alphabeta pairing of public clonotypes could not be determined. All groups showed preferential use of the TRBV04 and TRBV06 gene families, a pattern that overrepresentation in the naive pool did not explain.

The sample's time point label, in plain terms: naive CD8 control sorted from an acute-time-point sample. Enrolled in the Montreal Hepatitis C Cohort (HEPCO) in Canada, the donors were people who inject drugs, and these donors were followed every 3 months. Acute primary HCV infection was defined as a positive HCV RNA or antibody test after a negative test within the previous 24 weeks. CD3, CD8 and CD45RO antibodies were used for surface staining, and dead cells were excluded with an aqua fixable dye. The cohort included roughly eight spontaneous resolvers, defined as subjects with HCV RNA clearance within 24 weeks. Once thawed from cryostorage, peripheral blood mononuclear cells underwent negative selection via the MACS CD8+ T cell Isolation Kit to obtain CD8+ T cells. A BD FACSAria II cell sorter was used to sort the cells. Genomic DNA was extracted from FACS-sorted cells, and TCRbeta chains were sequenced through the commercial immunoSEQ service. Under the source paper's analysis protocol: Repertoire data were analyzed with ImmunoSEQ Analyzer software v3.0 and R v3.5.1. Only productive rearrangements were analyzed, because sequences with stop codons or out-of-frame rearrangements were removed. Simpson diversity, Shannon entropy, CDR3 length and nucleotide addition metrics were obtained from the sequencing provider. Clonotypes were grouped by frequency into dominant, sub-dominant, low or lowest abundance categories, and clonotypes below 0.1% were left out of most analyses. A CDR3 amino acid clonotype was called public when found in at least two subjects at a cumulative frequency of at least 0.5%. This is the immuneACCESS table as TCRdb keeps it, with only in-frame sequences that have V and J called. A part of the clones is gone; compared with another copy, unresolved V genes explain less than half, and the rest is unexplained. The V and J calls and clone size were taken over from that table, and D and trimming were inferred from the DNA. The sample table lists about 38,000 clones, over 75% of them with a count of one. The ten most abundant clones make up approximately 11% of the sample.

The germline V gene sets CDR1 to SGDLS and CDR2 to YYNGEE. Unmatched junction bases come to 3, with V trimmed by 0 bases and J by 0 bases. Reading from cysteine to phenylalanine, the CDR3 counts 16 amino acids. Just CDR3 DNA is preserved here, 48 bases in frame from base 1. The specimen was naive CD8+ T cells from PBMCs. Taken with the paper, the label for cell subset or site translates to: sorted total naive CD45RO-negative CD8+ T cells. The V and J segments used are TRBV9 and TRBJ1-5, and 7 bases in between align with TRBD1. The TCR sequence derives from a woman aged 18-30 years who spontaneously cleared hepatitis C infection. The CDR3 has the sequence CASSVGWDSSNQPQHF. The nucleotides are TGTGCCAGCAGCGTAGGGTGGGACAGTAGCAATCAGCCCCAGCATTTT.